A single sample gave rise to the 20 T cell receptor beta chains below, sequenced in a study of shared clonotypes between healthy human individuals. Repertoires were generated with immunoSEQ multiplex PCR, while TCRdb's copy carries only in-frame clones and drops some. This sample has some 2.1 million clones; 95% occur once, and the top ten carry around 0.13%. The sequenced material came from naive CD4+ T cells sorted from blood. Subset given: CD45RA+ positively selected. The source is a man between 18 and 29 years old in good health.

The chain carries TRBV14 and TRBJ1-5; D unresolved. V was pared by 5 bases and J by 3 bases, with 11 bases between. CDR1 is SGHDN, CDR2 FVKESK, per germline. The CDR3 runs to 14 residues. The CDR3 is CASSEDGFNQPQHF. The CDR3 DNA is TGTGCCAGCAGCGAGGACGGATTCAATCAGCCCCAGCATTTT.

The genes are TRBV7-2 and TRBJ2-1; 8 positions agree with TRBD2. The CDR3 runs 13 residues. Looked up from germline, CDR1 is SGHTA and CDR2 is FQGNSA. Germline trimming cut 4 bases from V and 9 bases from J; bases unmatched to any gene: 5. The CDR3 DNA sequence: TGTGCCAGCAGCTACCGGACTAGCATTGAGCAGTTCTTC. Its protein is CASSYRTSIEQFF.

The chain employs TRBV2 and TRBJ1-5; 7 nucleotides agree with TRBD1. V was clipped by 9 bases and J by 4 bases; unmatched bases: 6. This CDR3 is built from 13 residues. Germline CDR1 and CDR2: SNHLY and FYNNEI. CDR3 region: CARPGQSNQPQHF. Written as DNA, the CDR3 is TGTGCCAGGCCGGGACAGAGTAATCAGCCCCAGCATTTT.

V usage is TRBV30 and J usage is TRBJ2-5; D is undetermined. CDR3 length: 10 amino acids. Germline lookup yields CDR1 GTSNPN and CDR2 SVGIG (reference sequence). The CDR3, as DNA: TGTGCAGCCGGGCGCGAGACCCAGTACTTC. Encoded protein: CAAGRETQYF.

This clone showed up just once. The chain combines TRBV7-2 with TRBJ1-1, with 9 bases fitting TRBD1. Germline values: CDR1 SGHTA, CDR2 FQGNSA. The CDR3 length is 15 residues. The J segment lost 7 bases and the V segment lost 0 bases, leaving 6 bases of the junction unmatched. In DNA, the CDR3 is TGTGCCAGCAGCTTAGCGCCGGGACAGGGCGGTGAAGCTTTCTTT. This translates into CASSLAPGQGGEAFF.

V usage is TRBV6-1 and J usage is TRBJ1-1; 9 bases match TRBD1. Germline loops: CDR1 MNHNS, CDR2 SASEGT. The length of the CDR3 is 16 residues. Germline trimming cut 1 base from V and 4 bases from J; bases unmatched to any gene: 7. The CDR3: CASSEGWGTGFTEAFF. CDR3 nucleotides: TGTGCCAGCAGTGAAGGGTGGGGGACAGGGTTCACTGAAGCTTTCTTT.

This clone has just one count. The chain carries TRBV6-1 and TRBJ1-5, with D perhaps matching TRBD1 (5 bases). With 2 bases removed from V and 1 base from J, the gap between germline ends came to 9 bases. CDR3 length equals 15 residues. CDR1 is MNHNS and CDR2 is SASEGT in the germline V gene. CDR3 bases: TGTGCCAGCAGTGAAATACACAGGAGCAATCAGCCCCAGCATTTT. Translating it yields CASSEIHRSNQPQHF.

This chain uses TRBV7-8 with TRBJ2-1; D ambiguous. CDR3 length equals 14 residues. Per the germline V gene, CDR1 is SGHVS and CDR2 is FQNEAQ. Trimming cost V 5 bases and J 10 bases, with 18 bases left between them. The CDR3 reads CASSVIRTEREQFF. In DNA, the CDR3 is TGTGCCAGCAGCGTGATAAGGACCGAACGGGAGCAGTTCTTC.

The rearrangement links TRBV7-9 to TRBJ1-1, with 9 bases aligning to TRBD1. Germline CDR1 is SEHNR and CDR2 is FQNEAQ (reference sequence). The CDR3 contains 18 residues. After removal of 5 bases from V and 1 base from J, the junction contained 14 bases not matched to a gene. CDR3 in amino acids: CASSHRPGTGNWNTEAFF. The DNA for the CDR3 is TGTGCCAGCAGCCATCGACCCGGGACAGGGAATTGGAACACTGAAGCTTTCTTT.

The V call is TRBV9, the J call TRBJ1-1; TRBD1 is a possible D gene (5 bases). Germline values: CDR1 SGDLS, CDR2 YYNGEE. With 0 bases removed from V and 3 bases from J, the gap between germline ends came to 12 bases. The CDR3 sequence is 15 residues long. CDR3 in amino acids: CASSVVQGWDTEAFF. In nucleotides, the CDR3 is TGTGCCAGCAGCGTAGTTCAGGGTTGGGACACTGAAGCTTTCTTT.

The chain has TRBV5-4 and TRBJ2-7; 10 bases agree with TRBD1. Unmatched junction bases numbered 7, after V lost 4 bases and J lost 3 bases. The CDR3 covers 15 residues. Germline loops: CDR1 SGHNT, CDR2 YYREEE (reference sequence). The CDR3 DNA reads as TGTGCCAGCAGCGGCCGGGACAGGGGTGTCTACGAGCAGTACTTC. Translated: CASSGRDRGVYEQYF. Full variable domain (rest looked up from reference TRBV5-4 and TRBJ2-7): ETGVTQSPTHLIKTRGQQVTLRCSSQSGHNTVSWYQQALGQGPQFIFQYYREEENGRGNFPPRFSGLQFPNYSSELNVNALELDDSALYLCASSGRDRGVYEQYFGPGTRLTVT.

The V and J genes are TRBV5-1 and TRBJ2-2; D is perhaps TRBD1 or TRBD2 (5 bases each). The CDR3 is 16 residues long. The germline gives CDR1 SGHRS, CDR2 YFSETQ. The V gene lost 3 bases and the J gene lost 1 base, with 13 bases spanning the gap. For the CDR3, the DNA is TGCGCCAGCAGCTCTACAGGAGGTCTGAACACCGGGGAGCTGTTTTTT. Translation: CASSSTGGLNTGELFF.

The V gene is TRBV5-1, the J gene TRBJ1-3, with 10 bases aligning to TRBD1. V shed 4 bases, J shed 4 bases, and the junction held 5 bases outside the gene matches. The CDR3 sequence is 15 residues long. Germline values: CDR1 SGHRS, CDR2 YFSETQ. DNA for the CDR3: TGCGCCAGCAGCATCGGGACAGGGGCAGGAAACACCATATATTTT. Its protein product is CASSIGTGAGNTIYF.

The chain joins TRBV6-6 to TRBJ1-1, with TRBD1 as a possible D gene (5 bases). The CDR3 totals 13 residues. The V end was cut by 5 bases, the J end by 6 bases, with 13 bases between. Germline-derived CDR1 and CDR2 are MNHNY and SVGAGI (reference sequence). The CDR3 protein is CASSQTALSEAFF. The CDR3 bases are TGTGCCAGCAGTCAGACAGCCTTGTCTGAAGCTTTCTTT.

The V and J genes are TRBV6-1 and TRBJ1-4; D unresolved. This CDR3 is 14 amino acids long. Germline V gene lookup returns CDR1 MNHNS and CDR2 SASEGT. V lost 10 bases and J lost 7, with 19 bases in between. CDR3: CATHPLGWGEKLFF. The CDR3 DNA is TGTGCCACCCACCCGCTAGGATGGGGTGAAAAACTGTTTTTT.

The chain is built from TRBV18 and TRBJ1-1; TRBD1 might be the D (6 bases). V gave up 2 bases and J gave up 1 base, with 14 bases separating them. The CDR3 extends over 16 amino acids. Per germline, CDR1 KGHSH and CDR2 LQKENI. CDR3 coding DNA: TGTGCCAGCTCACCAGGGTCCGGGACAAGGAACACTGAAGCTTTCTTT. This gives the protein CASSPGSGTRNTEAFF.

V gene TRBV28 combines with J gene TRBJ2-7, with D perhaps given as TRBD1 or TRBD2 (5 bases each). The CDR3 spans 15 residues. Germline V gene data show CDR1 as MDHEN and CDR2 as SYDVKM. Trimming cost V 2 bases and J 0 bases, with 11 bases left between them. The chain's CDR3 is CASSLGAGHSYEQYF. CDR3 nucleotide sequence: TGTGCCAGCAGTTTAGGGGCGGGCCACTCCTACGAGCAGTACTTC.

The V and J genes are TRBV5-1 and TRBJ1-4, with D uncertain. V lost 3 bases and J lost 2, with 11 bases in between. CDR3 size: 15 residues. Germline V gene data show CDR1 as SGHRS and CDR2 as YFSETQ. The chain's CDR3 is CASSWAGVTNEKLFF. CDR3 nucleotide sequence: TGCGCCAGCAGCTGGGCAGGTGTTACTAATGAAAAACTGTTTTTT. Based on the CDR3 plus reference TRBV5-1 and TRBJ1-4, the full variable domain is KAGVTQTPRYLIKTRGQQVTLSCSPISGHRSVSWYQQTPGQGLQFLFEYFSETQRNKGNFPGRFSGRQFSNSRSEMNVSTLELGDSALYLCASSWAGVTNEKLFFGSGTQLSVL.

This clone has a single count. The chain uses TRBV5-1 and TRBJ1-2; D is undetermined. The germline V gene encodes CDR1 SGHRS and CDR2 YFSETQ. V lost 4 bases and J lost 3, with 13 bases in between. This CDR3 region has 14 residues. This CDR3 is CASSIDGGDYGYTF. The CDR3, as DNA: TGCGCCAGCAGCATAGACGGAGGAGACTATGGCTACACCTTC.

The CDR3 region has the DNA TGTGCCAGCTCCCAGGCGGGGGACGGCTACACCTTC. Its protein product is CASSQAGDGYTF. The V call is TRBV18, the J call TRBJ1-2, with D tentatively TRBD1 (5 bases). Trimming pared 6 bases from V and 8 bases from J, leaving 13 bases between. CDR3 length: 12 residues. The germline gives CDR1 KGHSH, CDR2 LQKENI.